This TCR beta chain is from a study of response to subunit inactivated influenza vaccine. Study-level findings and limits: The authors put forward the suggestion that each seasonal influenza vaccination may bring in only a limited number of new T cells.

The table lists this clonotype with a few counts. Its target is unknown. CDR3 length: 13 amino acids. Germline V gene sequence: CDR1 DFQATT, CDR2 SNEGSKA (reference sequence). V was shortened by 4 bases and J by 0 bases, with 9 bases between the two germline ends. MiXCR, applied by TCRdb to the RT-PCR reads, yields one record per CDR3 protein. The data contain 800,000 or so distinct CDR3 sequences, about 20% of them singletons. The input for sequencing was PBMCs from blood, taken about 5 days after vaccination. The origin of this receptor is a man between 50 and 59 years old who received an inactivated influenza vaccine. The chain links TRBV20-1 to TRBJ1-2; D remains ambiguous. The CDR3 DNA reads TGCAGTGCTAAAGGACGTACTAACTATGGCTACACCTTC. Its protein is CSAKGRTNYGYTF.